This T cell receptor (beta chain) was recorded in a study of T cells in Graves' hyperthyroidism and ophthalmopathy. The ends lost 1 base at V and 3 bases at J; junction bases unmatched: 6. This CDR3 has 15 residues. In germline, CDR1 is DFQATT, CDR2 SNEGSKA (reference sequence). Researchers took RNA transcripts and amplified the TCR beta CDR3 regions from them. The HTBI primer set was used in a first-round RT-PCR of the TCR CDR3. TCRdb processed the multiplex PCR reads anew with MiXCR; each CDR3 protein has one entry. This table has under 500,000 distinct CDR3 sequences, roughly an eighth appearing once.

Sample: blood. The clonotype comes from a man aged 45-65 years with Graves' ophthalmopathy. The gene calls are TRBV20-1 and TRBJ2-1, with 7 positions matching TRBD2. This chain's CDR3 is CSARVAGKDYNEQFF. The CDR3 nucleotides are TGCAGTGCTAGAGTAGCGGGCAAAGACTACAATGAGCAGTTCTTC.